Reported below is one T cell receptor beta chain. Its antigen remains unidentified. The sample originates from a study of pediatric ulcerative colitis. The CDR3 sequence is 15 residues long. Between the trimmed V and J ends, which lost 5 bases and 2 bases, there was a span of 15 bases. Germline CDR1 and CDR2: SEHNR and FQNEAQ (reference sequence). TCRdb's table, derived via immunoSEQ multiplex PCR, lists solely in-frame clones and lacks some. The table includes about 60,000 clones, around 87% detected once. The study, taken as a whole, reports: All ulcerative colitis patients, but no controls, carried two rectal clonotypes. Rectal repertoires separated controls, mild-moderate and acute severe colitis.

Sequenced: blood. The J gene is TRBJ1-1, the V gene TRBV7-9; TRBD1 might be the D (6 bases). The sequence derives from a boy under 18 who was a control in a study of pediatric ulcerative colitis. In nucleotides, the CDR3 is TGTGCCAGCAGCCCCATACAGGGAAAAAACACTGAAGCTTTCTTT. It specifies CASSPIQGKNTEAFF.